The next 14 T cell receptor beta chains were all read from a single sample in a study of CD8+ T cells in alopecia areata. Treatment noted: oral pan-JAK inhibitor, 5-10 mg twice daily. The authors extracted RNA and reverse transcribed it into cDNA as the sequencing template. Profiling relied on immunoSEQ multiplex PCR, and the TCRdb table lists in-frame clones only, not all of them. This sample carries approximately 90,000 clones, just over 70% of them seen once, and the ten largest clones take around a sixth. Sample: CD8+ T cells sorted from blood, taken between weeks 44 and 45, from a patient treated with tofacitinib. These receptors were obtained from a human donor with alopecia areata.

This clone occurred a few times. The V and J genes are TRBV7-2 and TRBJ1-2; 9 nucleotides match TRBD1. The CDR3 length is 16 residues. With V trimmed by 2 bases and J by 6 bases, 10 bases remained unmatched. Per the germline V gene, CDR1 is SGHTA and CDR2 is FQGNSA. As DNA, the CDR3 is TGTGCCAGCAGCTTAAACACAGGGGGCCTCCGGAATGGCTACACCTTC. It specifies CASSLNTGGLRNGYTF.

The chain joins TRBV10-2 to TRBJ2-1; TRBD1 agrees at 11 bases. Germline CDR1 is WSHSY and CDR2 is SAAADI. Unmatched junction bases numbered 5, after V lost 8 bases and J lost 8 bases. The CDR3 covers 13 residues. CDR3 sequence reads: CASRDRGSYEQFF. CDR3 DNA sequence: TGCGCCAGCCGGGACAGGGGGTCTTATGAGCAGTTCTTC.

The chain joins TRBV4-3 to TRBJ1-1, with unresolved D. Per the germline V gene, CDR1 is LGHNA and CDR2 is YSLEER. Trimming took off 0 bases at V and 4 bases at J, with 15 bases between the two ends. The length of the CDR3 is 16 residues. In nucleotides, the CDR3 is TGCGCCAGCAGCCAAGATTTGGCACGTACGGCCACTGAAGCTTTCTTT. It yields the protein CASSQDLARTATEAFF.

This clone was seen only a few times. The chain employs TRBV27 and TRBJ2-3; D not certain. The CDR3 loop spans 14 amino acids. V shed 5 bases and J shed 7 bases, with 16 bases lying between them. The germline CDR1 and CDR2 sequences are MNHEY and SMNVEV (reference sequence). The CDR3 region is CASSQILGFHTQYF. CDR3 DNA sequence: TGTGCCAGCAGTCAAATCCTCGGGTTTCATACGCAGTATTTT.

V gene TRBV11-3 combines with J gene TRBJ1-2; D is possibly TRBD1 (5 bases). CDR1 and CDR2 from the germline V gene are SGHNT and YENEEA. The V end was cut by 5 bases, the J end by 2 bases, with 21 bases between. The CDR3 runs to 17 residues. In DNA form, the CDR3 reads TGTGCCAGCAGCCGCCGTGGGGCAGACCAGACGAACTATGGCTACACCTTC. The encoded protein is CASSRRGADQTNYGYTF.

This clone has just a few counts. V usage is TRBV7-6 and J usage is TRBJ2-7, with 8 bases that match TRBD1. Germline CDR1 SGHVS, CDR2 FNYEAQ. The length of the CDR3 is 17 residues. V lost 0 bases and J lost 0; bases outside the gene matches: 7. The CDR3 sequence: CASSLAAGGTSSYEQYF. The CDR3 nucleotides read TGTGCCAGCAGCTTAGCGGCAGGGGGCACAAGCTCCTACGAGCAGTACTTC. Using reference TRBV7-6 and TRBJ2-7 for the parts outside the CDR3, the full variable domain is GAGVSQSPRYKVTKRGQDVALRCDPISGHVSLYWYRQALGQGPEFLTYFNYEAQQDKSGLPNDRFSAERPEGSISTLTIQRTEQRDSAMYRCASSLAAGGTSSYEQYFGPGTRLTVT.

V usage is TRBV12-5 and J usage is TRBJ1-1; TRBD1 aligns across 9 bases. V was pared by 6 bases and J by 8 bases, with 7 bases of the junction left unmatched. In germline, CDR1 is LGHNT, CDR2 FRNRAP. There are 13 residues in the CDR3. The CDR3 protein is CASGVPGTGEAFF. The DNA for the CDR3 is TGTGCTAGTGGAGTTCCCGGGACAGGGGAAGCTTTCTTT. Complete variable domain (other parts from reference TRBV12-5 and TRBJ1-1): DARVTQTPRHKVTEMGQEVTMRCQPILGHNTVFWYRQTMMQGLELLAYFRNRAPLDDSGMPKDRFSAEMPDATLATLKIQPSEPRDSAVYFCASGVPGTGEAFFGQGTRLTVV.

The chain recombines TRBV19 with TRBJ2-7, with 7 bases lining up with TRBD1. This CDR3 contains 14 residues. Germline values: CDR1 LNHDA, CDR2 SQIVND (reference sequence). The trim removed 5 bases at V and 5 bases at J, leaving 9 bases unmatched. The CDR3 DNA reads as TGTGCCAGTAGTCCTGACAGGGATTTACACGAGCAGTACTTC. It yields the protein CASSPDRDLHEQYF.

The chain uses TRBV5-1 and TRBJ2-7; 8 nucleotides agree with TRBD1. Germline-derived CDR1 and CDR2 are SGHRS and YFSETQ. The CDR3 consists of 12 residues. V gave up 4 bases and J gave up 10 bases; unmatched junction bases: 7. CDR3 bases: TGCGCCAGCAGCGAAGTGGACAGGGAACAGTACTTC. Protein product: CASSEVDREQYF.

The rearrangement joins TRBV9 to TRBJ2-5, with 10 positions matching TRBD2. CDR3 length equals 13 residues. Losses at the gene ends were 4 bases for V and 5 bases for J; bases not matched to a gene: 2. The germline gives CDR1 SGDLS, CDR2 YYNGEE. The CDR3 loop is CASSPTSGETQYF. The CDR3 DNA reads as TGTGCCAGCAGCCCGACTAGCGGGGAGACCCAGTACTTC. The full variable domain, in which reference TRBV9 and TRBJ2-5 provide the parts outside the CDR3, is DSGVTQTPKHLITATGQRVTLRCSPRSGDLSVYWYQQSLDQGLQFLIQYYNGEERAKGNILERFSAQQFPDLHSELNLSSLELGDSALYFCASSPTSGETQYFGPGTRLLVL.

This sequence joins TRBV2 and TRBJ2-1; D unresolved. Germline V gene lookup returns CDR1 SNHLY and CDR2 FYNNEI. The CDR3 length is 15 residues. Between the trimmed V and J ends, which lost 3 bases and 4 bases, there was a span of 13 bases. The CDR3 nucleotides are TGTGCCAGCAGTGAGGGTAACATTGCTTACAATGAGCAGTTCTTC. This sequence encodes CASSEGNIAYNEQFF.

This clone was picked up one time. J is TRBJ2-7 and V is TRBV25-1, with 7 bases aligning to TRBD1. J lost 6 bases, V lost 4 bases, and 9 bases had no gene match. The CDR3 is 14 residues long. Germline-derived CDR1 and CDR2 are MGHDK and SYGVNS. The CDR3 reads CASSGHGTEGEQYF. In nucleotides, the CDR3 is TGTGCCAGCAGTGGGCACGGGACAGAGGGCGAGCAGTACTTC.

This clone was recorded only once. The rearrangement joins TRBV27 to TRBJ2-1, with D possibly being TRBD1 or TRBD2 (5 bases each). CDR1 and CDR2 (germline): MNHEY, SMNVEV (reference sequence). The ends were cut back, 11 bases at V and 0 bases at J, with 8 bases in the middle. The CDR3 is 12 amino acids. CDR3 DNA sequence: TGTGCCTCAGGGAGCTCCTACAATGAGCAGTTCTTC. This codes for CASGSSYNEQFF.

The chain uses TRBV14 and TRBJ2-5; 9 nucleotides line up with TRBD2. V lost 1 base, J lost 2 bases, and 5 bases stayed unmatched. CDR3 length: 16 residues. Per the germline V gene, CDR1 is SGHDN and CDR2 is FVKESK. CDR3 nucleotides: TGTGCCAGCAGCCAAGGGATAGCGGGAGAACAAGAGACCCAGTACTTC. Protein: CASSQGIAGEQETQYF.